The 19 T cell receptor beta chains in this list originate from one sample, sequenced in a study of identical twins. Using its own MiXCR run on the 5' RACE reads, TCRdb lists one record per CDR3 protein. The table includes 210,000 or so distinct CDR3 sequences, roughly 7.5% detected once. These data also featured in a second study, about yellow fever vaccine responses in identical twins.

Source material: memory (CD45RO+) T cells sorted from blood. All receptors come from a woman aged 18-35 years in good health.

The rearrangement links TRBV15 to TRBJ1-1, with TRBD1 as a possible D gene (6 bases). The CDR3 has 12 residues. Germline V gives CDR1 LNHNV, CDR2 YYDKDF (reference sequence). Trimming removed 9 bases at V and 5 bases at J, with 13 bases between. DNA of the CDR3: TGTGCCACGGAACAGGGTGGAACTGAAGCTTTCTTT. This sequence encodes CATEQGGTEAFF.

The sample holds a few counts of this clonotype. The chain carries TRBV2 and TRBJ2-7; D is perhaps TRBD2 (5 bases). The V and J ends lost 7 bases and 0 bases respectively, with 16 bases between them. The CDR3 runs to 15 residues. CDR1 and CDR2 (germline): SNHLY, FYNNEI. The CDR3, as DNA: TGTGCCAGCACGACCCCGGGAAAGGGCTCCTACGAGCAGTACTTC. Protein sequence: CASTTPGKGSYEQYF.

V usage is TRBV3-1 and J usage is TRBJ2-1, with TRBD1 matching 9 bases. V dropped 8 bases and J dropped 2; count of bases not matched to a gene: 1. The CDR3 spans 13 residues. The germline CDR1 and CDR2 sequences are LGHDT and YNNKEL (reference sequence). In DNA form, the CDR3 reads TGTGCCAGCGGACAGGGGACCTACAATGAGCAGTTCTTC. The encoded protein is CASGQGTYNEQFF.

This clonotype was picked up many times. The CDR3 protein is CASRPGSGNTIYF. DNA for the CDR3: TGTGCCAGCAGGCCCGGCTCTGGAAACACCATATATTTT. V usage is TRBV3-1 and J usage is TRBJ1-3; D gene unclear. V lost 6 bases to trimming and J lost 0 bases, with 6 bases between them. The CDR3 is made up of 13 amino acids. In germline, CDR1 is LGHDT, CDR2 YNNKEL (reference sequence).

A note on this clonotype: A much larger clone differs by one base, so this may be a read error. This sequence joins TRBV3-1 and TRBJ2-2; D gene ambiguous. The CDR3 runs 12 residues. The germline V gene has CDR1 LGHDT and CDR2 YNNKEL (reference sequence). The CDR3 DNA reads as TGTCCCAGCAGCCAAAGCCGGAACGATCTGTTTTTT. Protein product: CPSSQSRNDLFF.

This clonotype was counted ten times or more. The rearrangement uses TRBV7-3 and TRBJ2-3, with 7 bases aligning to TRBD1. Per the germline V gene, CDR1 is SGHTA and CDR2 is FQGTGA. This CDR3 spans 14 amino acids. Trimming removed 3 bases from V and 6 bases from J; junction bases left unmatched: 6. Here the CDR3 reads CASSLRGPLDTQYF. CDR3 nucleotide sequence: TGTGCCAGCAGCTTGAGGGGGCCCTTGGATACGCAGTATTTT.

V and J are TRBV12-5 and TRBJ2-1; 8 nucleotides match TRBD1. The CDR3 is made up of 16 amino acids. Per germline, CDR1 LGHNT and CDR2 FRNRAP. V was clipped by 6 bases and J by 5 bases; unmatched bases: 12. The DNA for the CDR3 is TGTGCTAGTGGACCCCGGACAGGGCCCGGTGACAATGAGCAGTTCTTC. It codes for CASGPRTGPGDNEQFF.

The table lists this clonotype with a few counts. The gene calls are TRBV20-1 and TRBJ2-6, with TRBD1 identical over 9 bases. V shed 3 bases and J 4 bases; nucleotides not matched to a gene: 10. Germline values: CDR1 DFQATT, CDR2 SNEGSKA (reference sequence). The CDR3 spans 17 residues. The CDR3 DNA is TGCAGTGCTAGGGCCAGGACAGGGGAGGCCGGGGCCAACGTCCTGACTTTC. Translated: CSARARTGEAGANVLTF.

V and J are TRBV7-2 and TRBJ1-6; D possibly corresponds to TRBD1 (5 bases). The V end was cut by 4 bases, the J end by 19 bases, with 20 bases between. CDR3 size: 13 residues. CDR1 SGHTA and CDR2 FQGNSA come from the germline V gene. CDR3: CASSSLGQGILHF. The CDR3 DNA follows: TGTGCCAGCAGCTCCCTTGGGCAGGGTATCCTGCACTTT.

This clonotype came up many times. This sequence joins TRBV7-9 and TRBJ1-1; a possible D gene is TRBD1 (5 bases). With 3 bases removed from V and 0 bases from J, the gap between germline ends came to 8 bases. This CDR3 contains 14 residues. Germline CDR1 is SEHNR and CDR2 is FQNEAQ (reference sequence). The CDR3 spells CASSLAGMNTEAFF. In DNA, the CDR3 is TGTGCCAGCAGCTTGGCAGGGATGAACACTGAAGCTTTCTTT.

This clonotype was observed a few times. The V and J genes are TRBV14 and TRBJ2-7; 7 bases match TRBD2. CDR1 and CDR2 (germline): SGHDN, FVKESK. V was pared by 0 bases and J by 2 bases, with 7 bases of the junction left unmatched. The CDR3 is 16 residues long. CDR3 amino acids: CASSQDRRERAYEQYF. The CDR3 nucleotides are TGTGCCAGCAGCCAAGATAGGCGGGAGAGGGCCTACGAGCAGTACTTC.

In this sample, this clonotype turned up many times. The V and J genes are TRBV10-3 and TRBJ2-3; tentative D call: TRBD2 (5 bases). The CDR3 is made up of 11 amino acids. From germline, CDR1 is ENHRY and CDR2 SYGVKD. Trimming removed 3 bases at V and 9 bases at J, with 7 bases between. The CDR3 DNA follows: TGTGCCATCAGTGACACGGGAACGCAGTATTTT. Its protein is CAISDTGTQYF.

This clonotype was found many times. The V gene is TRBV24-1, the J gene TRBJ1-5, with a weak D call TRBD1 (6 bases). Germline V gives CDR1 KGHDR, CDR2 SFDVKD. The CDR3 extends over 12 amino acids. V was trimmed by 10 bases and J by 2 bases, leaving 8 bases between them. CDR3 sequence: CATQGRNQPQHF. CDR3 in DNA: TGTGCCACACAGGGTCGCAATCAGCCCCAGCATTTT.

This clonotype has a handful of counts. The rearrangement joins TRBV28 to TRBJ2-2; D is unresolved. Germline V CDR1 and CDR2: MDHEN, SYDVKM. The CDR3 totals 15 residues. The V and J ends lost 2 bases and 5 bases respectively, with 12 bases between them. CDR3 loop: CASSLGPLTTGELFF. For the CDR3, the DNA is TGTGCCAGCAGTTTAGGTCCCCTAACGACCGGGGAGCTGTTTTTT. Combining the CDR3 with reference TRBV28 and TRBJ2-2 gives the whole variable domain DVKVTQSSRYLVKRTGEKVFLECVQDMDHENMFWYRQDPGLGLRLIYFSYDVKMKEKGDIPEGYSVSREKKERFSLILESASTNQTSMYLCASSLGPLTTGELFFGEGSRLTVL.

Many counts were recorded for this clonotype. The chain employs TRBV6-4 and TRBJ2-3, with 9 bases aligning to TRBD2. The V and J ends lost 2 bases and 4 bases, in that order; junction bases with no gene match: 4. This CDR3 is 15 amino acids long. Germline CDR1 MRHNA, CDR2 SNTAGT. CDR3 residues: CASSDGRGGADTQYF. The CDR3 DNA sequence: TGTGCCAGCAGTGACGGGCGGGGGGGCGCAGATACGCAGTATTTT.

This clonotype was observed at least ten times. The chain is built from TRBV29-1 and TRBJ2-1; 9 nucleotides match TRBD2. Unmatched junction bases numbered 6, after V lost 5 bases and J lost 7 bases. Per the germline V gene, CDR1 is SQVTM and CDR2 is ANQGSEA. The CDR3 sequence is 13 residues long. CDR3 coding DNA: TGCAGCGTTAGCGGGAGGATGGGGAATGAGCAGTTCTTC. Its translation is CSVSGRMGNEQFF.

This clonotype was detected a few times. The chain joins TRBV6-5 to TRBJ2-7; the D gene is possibly TRBD2 (6 bases). Germline assignment: CDR1 MNHEY and CDR2 SVGAGI. CDR3 length equals 12 residues. The CDR3 loop is CAAGPHTREQYF. The CDR3 DNA reads as TGTGCAGCGGGTCCGCATACTCGGGAGCAGTACTTC.

This clonotype was recorded a few times. J is TRBJ2-1 and V is TRBV2, with 8 bases identical to TRBD1. CDR3 size: 12 residues. Germline V gene data show CDR1 as SNHLY and CDR2 as FYNNEI. Trimming removed 4 bases from V and 8 bases from J; junction bases left unmatched: 1. The CDR3 is CASSGTGHEQFF. The CDR3 DNA is TGTGCCAGCAGTGGGACAGGGCATGAGCAGTTCTTC.

The V and J genes are TRBV30 and TRBJ2-7; 8 bases are a match to TRBD1. CDR3 size: 13 residues. Looked up from germline, CDR1 is GTSNPN and CDR2 is SVGIG (reference sequence). Trimming cost V 8 bases and J 3 bases; bases outside gene matches: 9. CDR3 amino acids: CAAAAGGGYEQYF. In nucleotides, the CDR3 is TGTGCCGCCGCGGCAGGGGGCGGCTACGAGCAGTACTTC. Filled out from reference TRBV30 and TRBJ2-7, the complete variable domain reads SQTIHQWPATLVQPVGSPLSLECTVEGTSNPNLYWYRQAAGRGLQLLFYSVGIGQISSEVPQNLSASRPQDRQFILSSKKLLLSDSGFYLCAAAAGGGYEQYFGPGTRLTVT.